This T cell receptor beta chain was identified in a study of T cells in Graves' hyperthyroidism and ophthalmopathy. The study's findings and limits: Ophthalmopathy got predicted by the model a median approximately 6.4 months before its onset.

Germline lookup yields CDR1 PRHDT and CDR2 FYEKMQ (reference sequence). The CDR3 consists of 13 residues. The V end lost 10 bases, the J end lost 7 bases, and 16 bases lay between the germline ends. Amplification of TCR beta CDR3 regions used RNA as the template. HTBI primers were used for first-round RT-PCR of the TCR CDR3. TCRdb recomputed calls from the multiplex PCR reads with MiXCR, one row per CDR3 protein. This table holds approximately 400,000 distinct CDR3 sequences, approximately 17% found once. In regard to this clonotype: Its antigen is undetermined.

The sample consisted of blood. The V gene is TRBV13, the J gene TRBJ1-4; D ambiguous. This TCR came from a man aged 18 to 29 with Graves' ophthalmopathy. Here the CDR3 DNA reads TGTGCCACAGGCCGAGGGCAACTTGAAAAACTGTTTTTT. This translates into CATGRGQLEKLFF.